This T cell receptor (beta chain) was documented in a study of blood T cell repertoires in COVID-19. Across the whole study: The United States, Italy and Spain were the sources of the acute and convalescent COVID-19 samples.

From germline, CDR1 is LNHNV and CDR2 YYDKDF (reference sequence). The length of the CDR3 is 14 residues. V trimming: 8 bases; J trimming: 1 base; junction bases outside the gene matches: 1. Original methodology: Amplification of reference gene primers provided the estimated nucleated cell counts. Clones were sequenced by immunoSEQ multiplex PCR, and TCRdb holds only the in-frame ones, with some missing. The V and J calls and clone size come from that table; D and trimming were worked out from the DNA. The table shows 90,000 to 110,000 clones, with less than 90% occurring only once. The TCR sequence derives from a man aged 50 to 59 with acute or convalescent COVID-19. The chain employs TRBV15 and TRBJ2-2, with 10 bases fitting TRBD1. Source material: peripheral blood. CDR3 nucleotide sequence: TGTGCCACCCGGACAGGGGGGAACACCGGGGAGCTGTTTTTT. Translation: CATRTGGNTGELFF.